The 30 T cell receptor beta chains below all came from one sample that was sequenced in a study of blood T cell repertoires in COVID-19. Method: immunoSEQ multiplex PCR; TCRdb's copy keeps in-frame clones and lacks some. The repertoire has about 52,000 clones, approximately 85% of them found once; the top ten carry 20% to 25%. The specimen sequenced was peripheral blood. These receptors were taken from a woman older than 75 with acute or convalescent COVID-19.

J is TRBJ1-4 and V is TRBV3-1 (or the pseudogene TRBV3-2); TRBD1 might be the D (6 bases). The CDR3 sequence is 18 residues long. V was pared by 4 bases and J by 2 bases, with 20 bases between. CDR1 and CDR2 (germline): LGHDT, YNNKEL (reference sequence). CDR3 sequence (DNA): TGTGCCAGCAGCCCCCGTCCCCAGAACAGGGCCACTAATGAAAAACTGTTTTTT. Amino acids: CASSPRPQNRATNEKLFF.

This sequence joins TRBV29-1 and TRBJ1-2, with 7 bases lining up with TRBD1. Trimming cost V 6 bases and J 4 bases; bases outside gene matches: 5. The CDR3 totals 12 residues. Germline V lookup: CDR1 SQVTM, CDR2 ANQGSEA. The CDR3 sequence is CSVQQGTYGYTF. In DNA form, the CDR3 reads TGCAGCGTCCAACAGGGGACCTATGGCTACACCTTC.

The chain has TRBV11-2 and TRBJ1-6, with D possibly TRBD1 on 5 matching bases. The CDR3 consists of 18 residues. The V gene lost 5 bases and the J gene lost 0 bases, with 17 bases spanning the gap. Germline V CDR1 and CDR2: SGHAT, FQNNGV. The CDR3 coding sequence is TGTGCCAGCAGCCGATCGCGGGGGAGAAGCTCCTATAATTCACCCCTCCACTTT. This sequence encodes CASSRSRGRSSYNSPLHF.

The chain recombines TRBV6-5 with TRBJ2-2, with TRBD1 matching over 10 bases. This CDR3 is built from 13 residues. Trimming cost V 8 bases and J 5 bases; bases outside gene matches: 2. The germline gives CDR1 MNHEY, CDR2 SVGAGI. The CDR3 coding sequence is TGTGCCAGCGGGACAGGGGTTACCGGGGAGCTGTTTTTT. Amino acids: CASGTGVTGELFF.

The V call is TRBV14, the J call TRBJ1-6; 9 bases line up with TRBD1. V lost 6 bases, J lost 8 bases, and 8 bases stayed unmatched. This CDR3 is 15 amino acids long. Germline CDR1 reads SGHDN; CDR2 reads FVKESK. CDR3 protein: CASSIPGQGYSPLHF. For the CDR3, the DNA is TGTGCCAGCAGTATACCGGGACAGGGTTATTCACCCCTCCACTTT.

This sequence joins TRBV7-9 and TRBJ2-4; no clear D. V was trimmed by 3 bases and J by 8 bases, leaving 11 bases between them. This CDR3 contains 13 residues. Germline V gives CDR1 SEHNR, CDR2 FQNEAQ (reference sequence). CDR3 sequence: CASSFQRRDIQYF. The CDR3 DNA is TGTGCCAGCAGCTTTCAACGGAGAGACATTCAGTACTTC.

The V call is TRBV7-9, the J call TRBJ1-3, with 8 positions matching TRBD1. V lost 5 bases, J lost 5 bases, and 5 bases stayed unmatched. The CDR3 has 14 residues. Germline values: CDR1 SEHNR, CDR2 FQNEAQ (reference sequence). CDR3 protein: CASSVGQGRNTIYF. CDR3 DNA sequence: TGTGCCAGCAGCGTCGGACAGGGCCGAAACACCATATATTTT.

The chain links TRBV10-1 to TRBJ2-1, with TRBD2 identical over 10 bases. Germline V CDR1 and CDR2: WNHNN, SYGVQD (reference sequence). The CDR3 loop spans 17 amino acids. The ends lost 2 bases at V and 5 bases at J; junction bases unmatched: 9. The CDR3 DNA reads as TGCGCCAGCAGTGAGATAGGAGCGGGGGGGAAAAACAATGAGCAGTTCTTC. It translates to CASSEIGAGGKNNEQFF.

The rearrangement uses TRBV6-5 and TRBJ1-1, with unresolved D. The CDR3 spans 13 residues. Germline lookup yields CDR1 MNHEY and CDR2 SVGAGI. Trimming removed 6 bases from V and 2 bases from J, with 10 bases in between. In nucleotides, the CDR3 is TGTGCCAGCAGACTGACAATTAACACTGAAGCTTTCTTT. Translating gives CASRLTINTEAFF.

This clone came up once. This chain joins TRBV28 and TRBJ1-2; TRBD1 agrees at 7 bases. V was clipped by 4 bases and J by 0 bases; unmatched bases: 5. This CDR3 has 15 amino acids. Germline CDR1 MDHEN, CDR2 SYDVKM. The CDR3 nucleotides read TGTGCCAGCAGTTACGAGGGGGCCCCTAACTATGGCTACACCTTC. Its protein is CASSYEGAPNYGYTF.

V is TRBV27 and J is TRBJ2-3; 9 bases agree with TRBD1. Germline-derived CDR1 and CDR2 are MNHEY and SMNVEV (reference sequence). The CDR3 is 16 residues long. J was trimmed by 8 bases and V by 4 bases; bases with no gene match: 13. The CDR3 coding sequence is TGTGCCAGCAGTTCCCCCGGGACAGGGAGCCCTGGTACGCAGTATTTT. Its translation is CASSSPGTGSPGTQYF.

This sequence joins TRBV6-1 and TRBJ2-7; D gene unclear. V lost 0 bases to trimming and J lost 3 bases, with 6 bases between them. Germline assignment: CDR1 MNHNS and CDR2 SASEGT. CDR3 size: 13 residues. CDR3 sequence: CASSEAQVYEQYF. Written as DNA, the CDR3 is TGTGCCAGCAGTGAAGCCCAGGTCTACGAGCAGTACTTC.

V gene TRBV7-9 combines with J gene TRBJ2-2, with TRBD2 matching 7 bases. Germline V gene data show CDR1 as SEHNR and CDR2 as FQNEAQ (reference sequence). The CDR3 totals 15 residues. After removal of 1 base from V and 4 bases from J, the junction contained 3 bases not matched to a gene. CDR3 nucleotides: TGTGCCAGCAGCTTAGGGGAGGGCTCCACCGGGGAGCTGTTTTTT. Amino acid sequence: CASSLGEGSTGELFF.

CDR3 sequence (DNA): TGTGCCAGCTTGGGGACTAGGGGCACCGGGGAGCTGTTTTTT. Translation: CASLGTRGTGELFF. This chain joins TRBV7-8 and TRBJ2-2, with 8 bases that match TRBD2. Germline loops: CDR1 SGHVS, CDR2 FQNEAQ. The V gene end was trimmed by 8 bases and the J gene end by 4 bases; junction bases not matched to a gene: 6. This CDR3 contains 14 residues.

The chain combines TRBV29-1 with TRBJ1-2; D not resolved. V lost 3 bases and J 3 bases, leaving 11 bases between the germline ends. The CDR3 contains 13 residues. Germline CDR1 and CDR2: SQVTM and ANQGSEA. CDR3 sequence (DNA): TGCAGCGTTGAGGCTAGGGAGGACTATGGCTACACCTTC. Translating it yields CSVEAREDYGYTF.

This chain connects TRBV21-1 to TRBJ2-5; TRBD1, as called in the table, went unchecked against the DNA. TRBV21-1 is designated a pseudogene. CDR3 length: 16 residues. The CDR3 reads CASSKATVTYQETQYF. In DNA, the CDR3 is TGTGCCAGCAGCAAAGCTACAGTTACATACCAAGAGACCCAGTACTTC.

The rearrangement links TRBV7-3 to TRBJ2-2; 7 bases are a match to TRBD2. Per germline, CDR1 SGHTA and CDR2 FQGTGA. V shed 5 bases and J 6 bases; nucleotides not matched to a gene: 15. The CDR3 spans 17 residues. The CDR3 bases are TGTGCCAGCAGCCCGGGACTCAATAGCGGGTGGTCCGGGGAGCTGTTTTTT. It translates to CASSPGLNSGWSGELFF. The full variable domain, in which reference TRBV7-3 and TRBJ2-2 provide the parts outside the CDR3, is GAGVSQTPSNKVTEKGKYVELRCDPISGHTALYWYRQSLGQGPEFLIYFQGTGAADDSGLPNDRFFAVRPEGSVSTLKIQRTERGDSAVYLCASSPGLNSGWSGELFFGEGSRLTVL.

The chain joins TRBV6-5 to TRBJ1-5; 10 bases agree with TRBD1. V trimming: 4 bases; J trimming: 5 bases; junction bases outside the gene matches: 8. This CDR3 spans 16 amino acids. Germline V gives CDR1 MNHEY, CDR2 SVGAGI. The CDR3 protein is CASSSTDRGRYQPQHF. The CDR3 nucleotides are TGTGCCAGCAGTTCCACCGACAGGGGGCGTTATCAGCCCCAGCATTTT.

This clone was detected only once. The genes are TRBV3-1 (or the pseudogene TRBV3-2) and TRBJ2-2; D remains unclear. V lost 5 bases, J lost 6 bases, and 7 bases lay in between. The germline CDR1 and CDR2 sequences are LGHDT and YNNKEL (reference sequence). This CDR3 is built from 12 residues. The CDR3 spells CASSNPPGELFF. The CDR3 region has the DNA TGTGCCAGCAGCAATCCTCCCGGGGAGCTGTTTTTT.

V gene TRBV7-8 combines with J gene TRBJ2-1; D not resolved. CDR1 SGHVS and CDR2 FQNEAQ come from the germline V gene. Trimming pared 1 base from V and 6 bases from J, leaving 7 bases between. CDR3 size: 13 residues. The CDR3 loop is CASSLGRSNEQFF. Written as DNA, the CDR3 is TGTGCCAGCAGCTTAGGTCGGAGCAATGAGCAGTTCTTC.

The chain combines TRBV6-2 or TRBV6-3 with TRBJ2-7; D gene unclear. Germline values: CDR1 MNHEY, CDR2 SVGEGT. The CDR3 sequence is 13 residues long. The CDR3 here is CASTYYPAYEQYV. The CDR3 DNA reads TGTGCCAGCACTTACTATCCGGCCTACGAGCAGTACGTC.

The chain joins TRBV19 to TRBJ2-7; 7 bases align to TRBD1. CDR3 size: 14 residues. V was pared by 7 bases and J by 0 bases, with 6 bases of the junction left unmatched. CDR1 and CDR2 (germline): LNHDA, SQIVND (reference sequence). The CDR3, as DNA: TGTGCCAGTAAGAGCAGGGGGAGCTCCTACGAGCAGTACTTC. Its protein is CASKSRGSSYEQYF.

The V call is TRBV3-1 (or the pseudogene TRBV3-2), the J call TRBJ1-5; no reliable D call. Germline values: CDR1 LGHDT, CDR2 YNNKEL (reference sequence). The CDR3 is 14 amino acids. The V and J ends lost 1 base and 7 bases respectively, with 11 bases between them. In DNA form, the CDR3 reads TGTGCCAGCAGCCAAGGTGGGCTTTCCCAGCCCCAGCATTTT. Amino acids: CASSQGGLSQPQHF.

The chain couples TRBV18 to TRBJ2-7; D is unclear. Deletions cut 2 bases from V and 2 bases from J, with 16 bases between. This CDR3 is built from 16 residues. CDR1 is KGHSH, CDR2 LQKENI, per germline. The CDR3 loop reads CASSPNTPGATYEQYF. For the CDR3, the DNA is TGTGCCAGCTCACCAAATACACCCGGAGCCACCTACGAGCAGTACTTC.

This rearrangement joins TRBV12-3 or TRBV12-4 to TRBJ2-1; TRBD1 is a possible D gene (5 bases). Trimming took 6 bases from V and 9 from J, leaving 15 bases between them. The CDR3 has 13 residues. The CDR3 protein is CASREWGIGEQFF. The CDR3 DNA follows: TGTGCCAGCAGGGAATGGGGCATCGGTGAGCAGTTCTTC.

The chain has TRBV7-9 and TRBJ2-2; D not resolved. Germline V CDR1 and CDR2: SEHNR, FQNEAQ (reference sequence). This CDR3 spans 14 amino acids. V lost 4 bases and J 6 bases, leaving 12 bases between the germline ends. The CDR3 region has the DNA TGTGCCAGCAGCTCCTATGTGGGCGCCGGGGAGCTGTTTTTT. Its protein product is CASSSYVGAGELFF.

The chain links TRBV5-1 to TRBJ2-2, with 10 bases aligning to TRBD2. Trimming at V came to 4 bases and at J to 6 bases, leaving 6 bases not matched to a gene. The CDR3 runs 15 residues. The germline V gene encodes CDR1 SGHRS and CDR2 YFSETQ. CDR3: CASSITSGVAGELFF. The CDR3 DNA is TGCGCCAGCAGCATCACTAGCGGGGTCGCCGGGGAGCTGTTTTTT. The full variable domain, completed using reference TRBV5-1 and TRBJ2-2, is KAGVTQTPRYLIKTRGQQVTLSCSPISGHRSVSWYQQTPGQGLQFLFEYFSETQRNKGNFPGRFSGRQFSNSRSEMNVSTLELGDSALYLCASSITSGVAGELFFGEGSRLTVL.

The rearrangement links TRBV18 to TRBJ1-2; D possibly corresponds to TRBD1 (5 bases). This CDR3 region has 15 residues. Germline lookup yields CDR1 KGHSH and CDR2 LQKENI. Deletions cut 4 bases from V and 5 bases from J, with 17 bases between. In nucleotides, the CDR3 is TGTGCCAGCTCACTACCGGGACTCCGAGGGTATGGCTACACCTTC. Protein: CASSLPGLRGYGYTF. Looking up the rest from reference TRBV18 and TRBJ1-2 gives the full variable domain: NAGVMQNPRHLVRRRGQEARLRCSPMKGHSHVYWYRQLPEEGLKFMVYLQKENIIDESGMPKERFSAEFPKEGPSILRIQQVVRGDSAAYFCASSLPGLRGYGYTFGSGTRLTVV.

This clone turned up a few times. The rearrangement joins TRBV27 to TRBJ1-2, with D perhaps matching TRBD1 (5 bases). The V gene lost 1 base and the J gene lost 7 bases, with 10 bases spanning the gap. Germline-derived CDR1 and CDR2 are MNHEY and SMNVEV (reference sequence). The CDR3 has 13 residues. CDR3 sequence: CASSLYQGAGYTF. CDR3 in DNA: TGTGCCAGCAGTTTATACCAGGGTGCTGGCTACACCTTC.

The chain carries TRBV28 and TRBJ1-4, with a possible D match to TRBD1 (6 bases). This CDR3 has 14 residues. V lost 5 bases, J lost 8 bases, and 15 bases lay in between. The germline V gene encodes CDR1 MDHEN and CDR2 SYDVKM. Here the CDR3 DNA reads TGTGCCAGCAGTCCCCCACAGGGTGTAGAAAAACTGTTTTTT. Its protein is CASSPPQGVEKLFF.